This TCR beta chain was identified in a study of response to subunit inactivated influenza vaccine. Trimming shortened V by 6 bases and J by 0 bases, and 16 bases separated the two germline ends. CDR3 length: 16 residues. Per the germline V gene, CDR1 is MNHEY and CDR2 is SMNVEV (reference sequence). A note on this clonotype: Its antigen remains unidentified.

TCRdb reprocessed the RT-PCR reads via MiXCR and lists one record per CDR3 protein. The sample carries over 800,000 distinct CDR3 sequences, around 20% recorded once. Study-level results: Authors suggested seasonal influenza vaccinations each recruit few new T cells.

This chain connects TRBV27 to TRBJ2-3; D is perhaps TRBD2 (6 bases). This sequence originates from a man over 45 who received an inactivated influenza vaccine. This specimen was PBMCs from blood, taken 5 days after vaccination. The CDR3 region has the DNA TGTGCCAGCAGATGGGGGACTGGCTGGAGCACAGATACGCAGTATTTT. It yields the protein CASRWGTGWSTDTQYF.